This T cell receptor (beta chain) was recorded in a study of early T cells in non-severe SARS-CoV-2 infection (dated by TCRdb to the early 2020s). Regarding the study in general: Bulk RNA from unsorted whole blood was used for TCR sequencing, so alpha and beta chains could not be paired.

V is shortened by 3 bases, J by 4 bases, and the region joining them spans 10 bases. The CDR3 covers 13 residues, taking in both the cysteine and the phenylalanine. Only the CDR3 DNA is retained, 39 bases long and in frame from the first base. From the germline V gene (reference sequence), CDR1 is MNHEY and CDR2 is SMNVEV. Summary of the overall study and its limitations: VDJdb matching was skewed toward anti-spike CD8 responses, so virus-specific expansions were likely underestimated and private and CD4 specificities were missed.

This clonotype was recorded many times. Its antigen is not yet known. There are no base qualities to consult, and no much larger clone falls within one base. The study was a case-control design nested within a healthcare worker cohort in London, UK, with weekly nasopharyngeal swab PCR tests and blood sampling. Healthcare workers were recruited between 23 and 31 March 2020, during the week of the UK lockdown, and were followed weekly for up to roughly 15 weeks. Receptors were amplified or captured by 5' RACE. Data came from a NextSeq 500. Unique molecular identifiers were attached to individual cDNA molecules in the TCR library protocol so that sequencing error and PCR bias could be corrected. Sequencing covered both TCR alpha and beta chains, and within each sample the abundances of alpha and beta sequences were tightly co-correlated. The source study handled its data this way. Decombinator V4 was used to annotate the V gene, J gene and CDR3 of the TCR sequences. Expanded TCRs were defined as changing significantly between any two time points under a Poisson model with p below 0.0001. Abundances of TCRs were expressed as counts per million after normalisation to the total number of TCRs sequenced in each sample. TRAV1-2 paired with TRAJ12, TRAJ20 or TRAJ33 defined MAIT TCRs, while TRAV10 paired with TRAJ18 defined iNKT TCRs. VDJdb, accessed on 1 November 2021, was searched for TCRs annotated for CMV, EBV and SARS-CoV-2, and TCRs annotated for more than one antigen were excluded. TCRdb reworked the public reads: Q25 trimming with fastp, MiXCR clone assembly, productive beta chains retained. For every CDR3 protein sequence, its rows merge into one entry that carries the most common genes and DNA. The V and J calls shown here were made by TCRdb, not taken from the authors' results. Across this sample there are about 27,000 distinct CDR3 sequences, with more than 4.5% seen only once. In total, the top ten clones hold over 0.9% of the sample.

This clonotype originated in an adult who was a healthcare worker with PCR-confirmed SARS-CoV-2 infection or an uninfected control (not recorded which). The sequenced material came from whole blood. Here the chain combines TRBV27 and TRBJ2-7, with an unclear D gene assignment. The sequenced DNA: TGTGCCAGCAGTTTTATTCTGGGGTACGAGCAGTACTTC. Its amino acids are CASSFILGYEQYF.